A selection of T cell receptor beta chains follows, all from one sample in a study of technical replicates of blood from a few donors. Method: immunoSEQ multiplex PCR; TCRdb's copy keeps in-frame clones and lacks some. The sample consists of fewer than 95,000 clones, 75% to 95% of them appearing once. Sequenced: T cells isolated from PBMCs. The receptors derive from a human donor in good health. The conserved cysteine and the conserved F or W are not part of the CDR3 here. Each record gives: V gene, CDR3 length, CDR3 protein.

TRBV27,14,ASSSPFDRGTDTQY
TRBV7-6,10,ASSSGGQEQF
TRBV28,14,ASSPGQGVHNQPQH
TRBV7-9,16,ASSLIGWDRDDTGELF
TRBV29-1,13,SVEDGGSRTYEQY
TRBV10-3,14,AISGSADRGNTEAF
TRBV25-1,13,ASSSRQGARETQY
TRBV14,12,ASSPSGGGTEAF
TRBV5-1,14,ASSLSPGQGVYEQY
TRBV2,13,ASSVPGTRSYEQY
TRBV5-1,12,ASSPGGGGETQY
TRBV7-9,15,ASSHPGLAESSYEQY
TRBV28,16,ASSKTGTRSSGANVLT
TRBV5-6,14,ASSLVRGSNTGELF
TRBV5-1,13,ASSAQGASGEKLF
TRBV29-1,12,SATTGAGANVLT
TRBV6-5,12,ASSPGRGNEKLF
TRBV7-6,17,ASSAHGGSIFISYNEQF
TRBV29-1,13,GYPWGQGSSHEQY
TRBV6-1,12,ASTRAGGRDTQY
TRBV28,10,ASARRGEKLF
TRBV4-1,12,ASSQPTGPTEAF
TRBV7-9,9,ASSLDREAF
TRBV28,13,ASSPGGGTNEKLF
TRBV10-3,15,AISRGRAGGGNTEAF
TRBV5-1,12,ASSATTYLYEQY
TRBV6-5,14,ASSYSPGGVLNEQF
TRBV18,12,ASSQGQGANGYT
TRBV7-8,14,ASSQSTGGYQETQY
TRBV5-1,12,ASSSRGVSYEQY
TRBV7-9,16,ASSLLGGGVSYTGELF
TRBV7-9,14,ASSLPLEGARNTIY
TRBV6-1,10,ASLTAGRDYT
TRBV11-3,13,ASSLRLAGGYEQY
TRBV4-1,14,ASSQEPGTIYNEQF
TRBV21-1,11,ASSTKSSYEQY
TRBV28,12,ASSLIPRYYGYT
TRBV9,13,ASREVIRTGVGYT
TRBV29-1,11,SVLGTGLYEQY
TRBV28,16,ASSLLARVGISNQPQH
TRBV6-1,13,ASSNGGRSHTEAF
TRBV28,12,ASSTGGNNEKLF
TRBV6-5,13,ASSYRGLTTDTQY
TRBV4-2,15,ASSHAAGGLGDNVLT